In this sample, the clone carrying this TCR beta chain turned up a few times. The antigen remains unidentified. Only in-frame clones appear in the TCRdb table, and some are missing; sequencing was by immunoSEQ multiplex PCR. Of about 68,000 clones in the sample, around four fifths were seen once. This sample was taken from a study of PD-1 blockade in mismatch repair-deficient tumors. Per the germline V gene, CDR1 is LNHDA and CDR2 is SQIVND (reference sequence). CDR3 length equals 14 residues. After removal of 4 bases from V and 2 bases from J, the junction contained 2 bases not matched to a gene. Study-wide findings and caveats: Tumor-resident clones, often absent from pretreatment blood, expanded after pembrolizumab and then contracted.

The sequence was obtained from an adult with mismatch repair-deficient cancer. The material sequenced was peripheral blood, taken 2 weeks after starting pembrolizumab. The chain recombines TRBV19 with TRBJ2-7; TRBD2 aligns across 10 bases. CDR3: CASSSTSGTYEQYF. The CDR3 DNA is TGTGCCAGTAGTAGTACTAGCGGGACCTACGAGCAGTACTTC.